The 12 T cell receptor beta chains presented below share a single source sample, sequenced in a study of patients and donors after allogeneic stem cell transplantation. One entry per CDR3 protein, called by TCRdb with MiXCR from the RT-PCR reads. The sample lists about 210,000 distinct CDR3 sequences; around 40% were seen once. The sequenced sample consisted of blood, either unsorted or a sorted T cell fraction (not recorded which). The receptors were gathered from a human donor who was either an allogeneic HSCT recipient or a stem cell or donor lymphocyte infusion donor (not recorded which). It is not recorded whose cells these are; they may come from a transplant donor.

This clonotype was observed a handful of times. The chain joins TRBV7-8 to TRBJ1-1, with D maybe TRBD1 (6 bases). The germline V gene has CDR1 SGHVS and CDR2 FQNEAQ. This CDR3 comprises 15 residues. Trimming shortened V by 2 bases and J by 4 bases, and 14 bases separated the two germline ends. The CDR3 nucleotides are TGTGCCAGCAGCTTATCGAGGGCAGGGGCCACTGAAGCTTTCTTT. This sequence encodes CASSLSRAGATEAFF.

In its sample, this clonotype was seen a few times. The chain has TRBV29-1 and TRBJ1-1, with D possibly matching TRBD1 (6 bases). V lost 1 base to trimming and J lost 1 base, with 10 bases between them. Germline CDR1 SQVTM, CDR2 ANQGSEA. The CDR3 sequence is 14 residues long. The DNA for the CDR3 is TGCAGCGTTGAAGTCCAGGGACAGAACACTGAAGCTTTCTTT. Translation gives CSVEVQGQNTEAFF.

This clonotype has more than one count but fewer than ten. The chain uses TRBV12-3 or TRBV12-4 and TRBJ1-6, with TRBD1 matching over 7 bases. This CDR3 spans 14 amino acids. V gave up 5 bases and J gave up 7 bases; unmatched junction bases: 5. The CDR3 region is CASSTDRLNSPLHF. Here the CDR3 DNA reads TGTGCCAGCAGTACGGACAGGTTGAATTCACCCCTCCACTTT.

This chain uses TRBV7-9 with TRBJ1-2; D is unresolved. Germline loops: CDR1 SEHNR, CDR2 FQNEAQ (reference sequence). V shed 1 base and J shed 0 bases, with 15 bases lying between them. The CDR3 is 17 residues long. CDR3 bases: TGTGCCAGCAGCTTAGAATTCGGACGGACTTCTAACTATGGCTACACCTTC. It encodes CASSLEFGRTSNYGYTF. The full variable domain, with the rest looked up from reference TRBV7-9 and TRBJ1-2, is DTGVSQNPRHKITKRGQNVTFRCDPISEHNRLYWYRQTLGQGPEFLTYFQNEAQLEKSRLLSDRFSAERPKGSFSTLEIQRTEQGDSAMYLCASSLEFGRTSNYGYTFGSGTRLTVV.

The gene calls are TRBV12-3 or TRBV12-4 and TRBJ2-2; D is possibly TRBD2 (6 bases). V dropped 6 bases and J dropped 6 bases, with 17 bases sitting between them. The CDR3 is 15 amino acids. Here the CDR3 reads CASSPEGTLAGELFF. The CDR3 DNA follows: TGTGCCAGCAGCCCTGAAGGGACTCTGGCCGGGGAGCTGTTTTTT.

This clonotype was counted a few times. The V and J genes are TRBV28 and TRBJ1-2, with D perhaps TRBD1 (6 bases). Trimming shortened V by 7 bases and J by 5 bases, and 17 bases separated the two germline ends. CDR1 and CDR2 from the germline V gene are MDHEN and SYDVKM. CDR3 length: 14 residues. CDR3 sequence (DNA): TGTGCCAGCATGTCAACAGGGAGGTTGTATGGCTACACCTTC. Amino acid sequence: CASMSTGRLYGYTF.

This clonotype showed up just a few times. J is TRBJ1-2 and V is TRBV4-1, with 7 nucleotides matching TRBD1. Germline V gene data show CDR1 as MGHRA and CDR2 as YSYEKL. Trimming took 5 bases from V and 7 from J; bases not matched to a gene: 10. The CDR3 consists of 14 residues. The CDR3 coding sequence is TGCGCCAGCAGCGGGGACAGTTTATTAACTGGCTACACCTTC. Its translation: CASSGDSLLTGYTF.

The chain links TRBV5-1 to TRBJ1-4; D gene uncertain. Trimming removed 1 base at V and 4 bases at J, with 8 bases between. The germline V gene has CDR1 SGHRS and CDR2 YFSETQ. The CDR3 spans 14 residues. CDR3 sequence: CASSLRTFNEKLFF. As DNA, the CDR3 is TGCGCCAGCAGCTTGCGTACCTTTAATGAAAAACTGTTTTTT. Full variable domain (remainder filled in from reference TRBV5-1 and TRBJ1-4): KAGVTQTPRYLIKTRGQQVTLSCSPISGHRSVSWYQQTPGQGLQFLFEYFSETQRNKGNFPGRFSGRQFSNSRSEMNVSTLELGDSALYLCASSLRTFNEKLFFGSGTQLSVL.

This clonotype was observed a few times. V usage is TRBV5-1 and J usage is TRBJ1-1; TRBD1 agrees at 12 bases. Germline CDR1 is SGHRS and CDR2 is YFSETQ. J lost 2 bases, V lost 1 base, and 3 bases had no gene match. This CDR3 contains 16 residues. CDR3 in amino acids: CASSLSGTGGNTEAFF. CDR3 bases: TGCGCCAGCAGCTTGAGCGGGACAGGGGGCAACACTGAAGCTTTCTTT.

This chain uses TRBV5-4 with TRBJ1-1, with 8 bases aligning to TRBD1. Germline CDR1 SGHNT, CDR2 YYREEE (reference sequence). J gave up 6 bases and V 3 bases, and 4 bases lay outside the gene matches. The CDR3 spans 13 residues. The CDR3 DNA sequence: TGTGCCAGCAGCTCCGGGGGACAGGCTGAAGCTTTCTTT. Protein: CASSSGGQAEAFF.

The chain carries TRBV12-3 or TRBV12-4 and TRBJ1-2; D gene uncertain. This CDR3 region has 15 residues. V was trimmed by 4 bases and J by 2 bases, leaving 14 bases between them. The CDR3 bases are TGTGCCAGCAGTTGGGAGAATGCCAGGAACTATGGCTACACCTTC. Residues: CASSWENARNYGYTF.

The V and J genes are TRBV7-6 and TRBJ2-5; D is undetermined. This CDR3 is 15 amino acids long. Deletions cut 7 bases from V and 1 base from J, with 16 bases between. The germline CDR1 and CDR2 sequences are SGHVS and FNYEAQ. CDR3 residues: CASNSPAALQETQYF. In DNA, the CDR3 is TGTGCCAGCAACAGTCCGGCGGCCCTCCAAGAGACCCAGTACTTC.